This TCR beta chain comes out of a study of patients and donors after allogeneic stem cell transplantation. A few counts support this clonotype. At one boundary the junction diverges from the germline segment, which might be a read error. In TCRdb, the RT-PCR reads were re-called with MiXCR into one record per CDR3 protein. The table has about 960,000 distinct CDR3 sequences, around 17% seen once. This CDR3 is 15 amino acids long. Germline loops: CDR1 MGHRA, CDR2 YSYEKL. Sequenced material: blood, either unsorted or a sorted T cell fraction (not recorded which). V is TRBV4-1 and J is TRBJ2-7; 10 nucleotides line up with TRBD2. The TCR sequence derives from a human donor who was either an allogeneic HSCT recipient or a stem cell or donor lymphocyte infusion donor (not recorded which). It is not recorded whose cells these are; they may come from a transplant donor. The CDR3 DNA reads TGTGCCAGCAGCCAAGAAGGACTAGCGGACTACGAGCAGTACTTC. Translating gives CASSQEGLADYEQYF.